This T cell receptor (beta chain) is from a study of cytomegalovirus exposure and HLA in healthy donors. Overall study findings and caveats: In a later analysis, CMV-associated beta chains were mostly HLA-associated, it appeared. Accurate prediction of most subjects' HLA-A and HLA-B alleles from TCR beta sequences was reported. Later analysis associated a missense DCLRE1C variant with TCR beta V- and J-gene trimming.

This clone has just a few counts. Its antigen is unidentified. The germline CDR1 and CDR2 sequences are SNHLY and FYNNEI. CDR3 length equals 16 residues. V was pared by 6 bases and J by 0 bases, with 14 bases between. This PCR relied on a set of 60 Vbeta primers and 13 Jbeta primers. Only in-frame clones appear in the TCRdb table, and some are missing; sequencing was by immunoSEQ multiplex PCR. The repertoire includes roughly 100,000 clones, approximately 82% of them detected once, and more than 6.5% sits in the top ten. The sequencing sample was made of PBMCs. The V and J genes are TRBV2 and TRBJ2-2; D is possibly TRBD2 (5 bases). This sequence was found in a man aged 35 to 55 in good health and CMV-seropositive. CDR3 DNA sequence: TGTGCCAGCAGGCAAAGTGACGGGGCGAACACCGGGGAGCTGTTTTTT. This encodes CASRQSDGANTGELFF.